The 19 T cell receptor beta chains in this list originate from one sample, sequenced in a study of beta chain features in type 1 diabetes. The study reverse transcribed the entire isolated RNA, so it sequenced expressed TCRB transcripts. Repertoires were generated with immunoSEQ multiplex PCR, while TCRdb's copy carries only in-frame clones and drops some. In the table there are approximately 250,000 clones, roughly 14% of which are singletons. The source material was naive CD4+ T cells from blood. The receptors shown here come from a woman in her thirties or forties in good health.

This rearrangement joins TRBV6-5 to TRBJ1-6, with a tentative D call TRBD1 (5 bases). Trimming removed 0 bases from V and 8 bases from J, with 11 bases in between. This CDR3 region has 15 residues. The germline gives CDR1 MNHEY, CDR2 SVGAGI. The CDR3 region is CASSYSRVRDSPLHF. The CDR3 coding sequence is TGTGCCAGCAGTTACTCGAGAGTCAGGGATTCACCCCTCCACTTT.

This chain links TRBV11-2 with TRBJ2-1; D uncertain. Trimming removed 0 bases from V and 2 bases from J, with 8 bases in between. The CDR3 runs 15 residues. From germline, CDR1 is SGHAT and CDR2 FQNNGV. The CDR3 loop reads CASSLDSATYNEQFF. The CDR3 nucleotides read TGTGCCAGCAGCTTAGACTCCGCTACCTACAATGAGCAGTTCTTC. Full variable domain (outside the CDR3, taken from reference TRBV11-2 and TRBJ2-1): EAGVAQSPRYKIIEKRQSVAFWCNPISGHATLYWYQQILGQGPKLLIQFQNNGVVDDSQLPKDRFSAERLKGVDSTLKIQPAKLEDSAVYLCASSLDSATYNEQFFGPGTRLTVL.

In DNA form, the CDR3 reads TGTGCCAGCAGTGGACAAGAAGGCTATGGCTACACCTTC. Translating gives CASSGQEGYGYTF. The chain uses TRBV2 and TRBJ1-2; no reliable D call. Germline CDR1 SNHLY, CDR2 FYNNEI. Trimming left V 4 bases short and J 4 bases short, with 10 bases between. The CDR3 contains 13 residues.

CDR3 loop: CASSLRGGSGDTQYF. CDR3 nucleotides: TGTGCCAGCAGCTTAAGAGGGGGTTCGGGAGATACGCAGTATTTT. This chain uses TRBV7-2 with TRBJ2-3, with D perhaps TRBD1 (6 bases). The V gene's germline CDR1 is SGHTA and CDR2 FQGNSA. CDR3 length: 15 amino acids. Trimming took off 2 bases at V and 5 bases at J, with 14 bases between the two ends.

This clone was observed a few times. The rearrangement links TRBV21-1 to TRBJ2-3; the D call in the table, TRBD2, was not verified against the DNA. TRBV21-1 has pseudogene status. The CDR3 is made up of 12 amino acids. The CDR3: CASNGEGDTQYF. CDR3 bases: TGTGCCAGCAACGGGGAGGGGGATACGCAGTATTTT.

The gene calls are TRBV2 and TRBJ2-7; 7 bases match TRBD1. CDR3 length: 14 residues. The trim removed 6 bases at V and 1 base at J, leaving 6 bases unmatched. Germline V lookup: CDR1 SNHLY, CDR2 FYNNEI. CDR3 residues: CASRTGSLSYEQYF. CDR3 coding DNA: TGTGCCAGCAGGACAGGGTCCCTTTCCTACGAGCAGTACTTC.

In its sample, this clone was seen a few times. The gene calls are TRBV7-9 and TRBJ1-6, with 10 bases aligning to TRBD1. With V trimmed by 6 bases and J by 7 bases, 15 bases remained unmatched. CDR1 and CDR2 (germline): SEHNR, FQNEAQ (reference sequence). The CDR3 loop spans 18 amino acids. Written as DNA, the CDR3 is TGTGCCAGCAGTTACCGGGACAGGGGTTTCTTGAAAAATTCACCCCTCCACTTT. Translation: CASSYRDRGFLKNSPLHF.

This clone was detected only a few times. This chain joins TRBV7-2 and TRBJ2-5; 10 bases are shared with TRBD2. J was trimmed by 10 bases and V by 5 bases; bases with no gene match: 16. The CDR3 extends over 16 amino acids. CDR1 and CDR2 from the germline V gene are SGHTA and FQGNSA. The chain's CDR3 is CASSVQRLESGGVQYF. CDR3 bases: TGTGCCAGCAGCGTGCAACGCCTCGAGAGCGGGGGGGTCCAGTACTTC.

This clone was counted between two and nine times. V usage is TRBV10-1 and J usage is TRBJ2-3, with D perhaps TRBD2 (6 bases). Trimming left V 2 bases short and J 6 bases short, with 12 bases between. The CDR3 length is 14 residues. The germline V gene encodes CDR1 WNHNN and CDR2 SYGVQD (reference sequence). CDR3 sequence: CASSETDRGDTQYF. CDR3 DNA sequence: TGCGCCAGCAGTGAGACTGATCGGGGGGATACGCAGTATTTT.

This clone occurred a few times. The chain couples TRBV15 to TRBJ2-1, with 12 bases fitting TRBD2. Unmatched junction bases numbered 10, after V lost 1 base and J lost 6 bases. The CDR3 runs 18 residues. CDR1 LNHNV and CDR2 YYDKDF come from the germline V gene (reference sequence). For the CDR3, the DNA is TGTGCCACCAGCAGAGCTAGCGGGGGGGCCCCTGCCGGCAATGAGCAGTTCTTC. Translated, it gives CATSRASGGAPAGNEQFF.

This chain uses TRBV6-6 with TRBJ1-2; the D gene is possibly TRBD1 (6 bases). V was clipped by 6 bases and J by 7 bases, with 15 bases between them. Per the germline V gene, CDR1 is MNHNY and CDR2 is SVGAGI (reference sequence). This CDR3 has 13 amino acids. CDR3 region: CASSEGGGGGYTF. As DNA, the CDR3 is TGTGCCAGCAGCGAGGGGGGCGGGGGTGGCTACACCTTC.

Only a few counts were recorded for this clone. The chain recombines TRBV7-6 with TRBJ1-6, with D perhaps matching TRBD1 (6 bases). In germline, CDR1 is SGHVS, CDR2 FNYEAQ. The V and J ends lost 4 bases and 7 bases respectively, with 11 bases between them. There are 14 residues in the CDR3. The DNA of the CDR3 is TGTGCCAGCAGCTACAGGGAGGGGAATTCACCCCTCCACTTT. Its translation: CASSYREGNSPLHF.

This clone has more than one count but fewer than ten. The chain uses TRBV5-4 and TRBJ2-3, with a weak D call TRBD1 (6 bases). The CDR3 totals 17 residues. Germline CDR1 SGHNT, CDR2 YYREEE (reference sequence). Trimming shortened V by 1 base and J by 1 base, and 16 bases separated the two germline ends. The CDR3 here is CASSLWGRRFGTDTQYF. In nucleotides, the CDR3 is TGTGCCAGCAGCTTGTGGGGGCGCCGGTTCGGCACAGATACGCAGTATTTT.

The chain uses TRBV7-2 and TRBJ2-5, with 9 bases aligning to TRBD1. Germline CDR1 is SGHTA and CDR2 is FQGNSA. This CDR3 contains 15 residues. V shed 5 bases, J shed 5 bases, and the junction held 9 bases outside the gene matches. DNA for the CDR3: TGTGCCAGCAGCGCACCCGGGACAGGGCAGGAGACCCAGTACTTC. As protein: CASSAPGTGQETQYF.

This clone turned up a few times. The sample contains more than one DNA sequence encoding this CDR3. Here the CDR3 reads CASSPRQENTEAFF. CDR3 DNA sequence: TGTGCCAGCTCACCACGGCAGGAGAACACTGAAGCTTTCTTT. The rearrangement uses TRBV18 and TRBJ1-1; D not resolved. This CDR3 region has 14 residues. V lost 1 base and J 1 base, leaving 7 bases between the germline ends. Germline V gene data show CDR1 as KGHSH and CDR2 as LQKENI.

This clone was counted between two and nine times. The chain has TRBV7-8 and TRBJ1-1; TRBD1 is a possible D gene (5 bases). Germline values: CDR1 SGHVS, CDR2 FQNEAQ. V lost 3 bases and J lost 1, with 9 bases in between. CDR3 length: 14 residues. The DNA of the CDR3 is TGTGCCAGCAGCTTGGGACTTTCGAACACTGAAGCTTTCTTT. This sequence encodes CASSLGLSNTEAFF.

V gene TRBV9 combines with J gene TRBJ2-1; 13 bases agree with TRBD2. Germline V gene data show CDR1 as SGDLS and CDR2 as YYNGEE. V shed 3 bases and J 9 bases; nucleotides not matched to a gene: 9. The CDR3 consists of 16 residues. The chain's CDR3 is CASSAALAGGRGEQFF. In DNA, the CDR3 is TGTGCCAGCAGCGCCGCACTAGCGGGGGGGCGGGGTGAGCAGTTCTTC.

This chain links TRBV7-2 with TRBJ1-4, with D unresolved. Trimming left V 5 bases short and J 7 bases short, with 5 bases between. This CDR3 spans 11 amino acids. CDR1 is SGHTA and CDR2 is FQGNSA in the germline V gene. The CDR3 sequence: CASSGAEKLFF. In DNA, the CDR3 is TGTGCCAGCAGCGGAGCTGAAAAACTGTTTTTT.

The V and J genes are TRBV29-1 and TRBJ2-7, with D unclear. CDR1 SQVTM and CDR2 ANQGSEA come from the germline V gene. Trimming removed 4 bases at V and 2 bases at J, with 9 bases between. The CDR3 length is 12 residues. CDR3 sequence: CSVGFTPYEQYF. CDR3 bases: TGCAGCGTTGGGTTCACTCCCTACGAGCAGTACTTC.